This T cell receptor (beta chain) was sequenced during a study of blood T cell repertoires in COVID-19. Looking at the study overall: Acute-phase and convalescent COVID-19 samples originated in the United States, Italy and Spain. T cells, B-cell-depleted T cells, or PBMCs provided the cDNA or gDNA that served as material.

Per the authors' pipeline: Researchers report that nucleated cell counts were estimated from reference gene primer amplification. Clones were sequenced by immunoSEQ multiplex PCR, and TCRdb holds only the in-frame ones, with some missing. V and J calls and clone size are given by that table; D and trimming were obtained from the DNA. The profile shows some 400,000 clones, approximately 77% of them singletons. V shed 5 bases and J 5 bases; nucleotides not matched to a gene: 7. The CDR3 has 15 amino acids. CDR1 and CDR2 (germline): SEHNR, FQNEAQ (reference sequence). This TCR came from a human donor with acute or convalescent COVID-19. The donor label of this sample is uncertain. The gene calls are TRBV7-9 and TRBJ1-3; 9 bases match TRBD1. Sequencing was done on a sample of peripheral blood. The CDR3 sequence is CASSTGTGSRNTIYF. Written as DNA, the CDR3 is TGTGCCAGCAGCACGGGGACAGGGTCTCGAAACACCATATATTTT.